The present entry profiles one T cell receptor (beta chain) with its context. At least ten counts were recorded for this clonotype. There is no known antigen for this receptor. Per-nucleotide qualities are absent, and no much larger clonotype sits a single base away. Receptor amplification or capture employed PCR. Data came from an Illumina HiSeq 4000. Preparation of bulk TCR libraries followed a previously described approach, with the TCR primers listed in Table S5. Total RNA was purified with the Qiagen AllPrep DNA/RNA kit. Reads from multiple sequencing runs of the same library were pooled before analysis. As for the original processing: Reads were retained only if the reads had an exact TCR constant sequence, and the retained reads were trimmed to 150 nt and grouped according to their 12-nt molecular barcodes. Within each barcode group, reads were sub-clustered at a 15% Levenshtein threshold, and quality-weighted consensus sequences were built per RNA molecule. Non-functional sequences were removed, as were lower-count sequences one edit away from another. On the basis of fitting two negative binomial distributions, barcode sub-clusters with fewer than 20% of the maximum read count were discarded. TCRdb ran its own pipeline on the public reads, namely fastp trimming at Q25 and MiXCR clone calling, and kept in-frame beta chains. Rows with one shared CDR3 protein collapse into an entry with the most common genes and DNA. It is TCRdb's table, rather than the study itself, that gives the V and J calls and clone size. For this sample there are some 320,000 distinct CDR3 sequences; about 21% appear just once. The ten largest clones capture about 0.81% of the sample.

This specimen comes from a study of molecular identifiers for immune sequencing clone quantification (dated by TCRdb to the late 2010s). In the study overall: In a replicate experiment, RNA from roughly 21,000 or 96,000 naive CD8 T cells was split into five aliquots, four of which were sequenced. This methods study used CD8 T cells to benchmark TCR RNA copy counting and molecular-identifier clustering-based TCR repertoire sequencing (MIDCIRS). Beyond this particular receptor, the publication reports: Modeling estimated roughly 3.2 recovered TCR RNA copies per cell, compared with approximately 9.5 by digital PCR, which implies roughly 30% capture efficiency. In CMV-specific effector cells, clones with more than 20 RNA copies accounted for over 98% of molecules, whereas in naive cells such clones accounted for under 1%. Identical TCR molecules sharing a barcode could cause highly expanded clone sizes to be underestimated. Without barcode sub-clustering, chimeric consensus sequences inflated TCR diversity; chimeras reached as high as 47%. Even against a background of about 960,000 naive CD8 T cells, spiked-in Jurkat TCR RNA amounting to a single cell's worth was reported to be detectable. The naive libraries included spiked-in Jurkat TCR RNA (under eleven copies' worth), and this Jurkat TCR RNA is not part of the donor repertoire.

Libraries of naive CD8 T cells were built from anywhere between about 20,000 and 1,000,000 sorted cells, with 10%, 30% or 50% of the purified RNA used. Naive CD8 T cells were FACS-sorted as CD8+CD4-CCR7+CD45RA+ on a BD FACSAria II into RLT Plus buffer. Detection sensitivity was tested by spiking Jurkat RNA equal to some 11 TCR copies' worth into samples containing roughly 17,000-1,100,000 naive CD8 T cells. CD8 T cells were enriched with RosetteSep CD8+ T Cell Enrichment Cocktail and Ficoll-Paque, followed by ACK red cell lysis. V is pared back by 1 base and J by 9 bases, with 10 bases lying between the germline termini. The CDR3 starts with the cysteine, ends with the phenylalanine, and has 12 residues. Only the CDR3 DNA stays, 36 bases, in frame from base 1. From the germline V gene (reference sequence), CDR1 is DFQATT and CDR2 is SNEGSKA.

This receptor was obtained from a human donor in good health. Some libraries in this study had Jurkat cell RNA spiked in. Sequencing was performed on naive CD8+ T cells from blood, with Jurkat cell RNA spiked in. Explained via the paper, the cell subset or site label denotes: FACS-sorted CD8+CD4-CCR7+CD45RA+ naive T cells. The chain is encoded by TRBV20-1 joined to TRBJ2-1; a confident D gene designation cannot be given. CDR3 reads: CSARGEIGEQFF. DNA sequence: TGCAGTGCTAGAGGGGAAATCGGTGAGCAGTTCTTC.